What follows describes a single T cell receptor beta chain. Sequencing was performed with immunoSEQ multiplex PCR; in TCRdb, only in-frame clones are kept and a portion is missing. The table includes fewer than 85,000 clones, 88% detected once. This entry comes from a study of blood T cell repertoires in COVID-19. The CDR3 spans 14 residues. Germline assignment: CDR1 LGHDT and CDR2 YNNKEL (reference sequence). V lost 1 base and J 5 bases, leaving 6 bases between the germline ends. The specimen was peripheral blood. The rearrangement joins TRBV3-1 (or the pseudogene TRBV3-2) to TRBJ1-6, with TRBD1 as a possible D gene (5 bases). The TCR comes from a human donor in a cohort sampled during active COVID-19. The DNA of the CDR3 is TGTGCCAGCAGCCAAGGACAGAATAATTCACCCCTCCACTTT. It encodes CASSQGQNNSPLHF.